This T cell receptor beta chain comes out of a study of early T cells in non-severe SARS-CoV-2 infection. For the study at large: Alpha and beta chains were unpaired, from unsorted whole-blood bulk RNA.

In the library, individual cDNA molecules carried attached unique molecular identifiers. TCRdb used MiXCR to reprocess the 5' RACE reads, holding one entry per CDR3 protein. The table lists about 11,000 distinct CDR3 sequences, approximately 4.4% of them singletons. This clonotype was counted between two and nine times. What it binds is not known. The germline CDR1 and CDR2 sequences are MNHEY and SVGEGT. V shed 0 bases, J shed 3 bases, and the junction held 2 bases outside the gene matches. The CDR3 totals 15 residues. Study results and limitations: The matching step, a VDJdb search, favored anti-spike CD8 responses and missed private and CD4 specificities.

The V and J genes are TRBV6-2 or TRBV6-3 and TRBJ2-7; 10 bases are shared with TRBD1. This TCR derives from an adult who was a healthcare worker with PCR-confirmed SARS-CoV-2 infection or an uninfected control (not recorded which). The sequenced sample consisted of whole blood. The CDR3 here is CASSYSRTGGYEQYF. CDR3 DNA sequence: TGTGCCAGCAGTTACTCCCGGACAGGGGGCTACGAGCAGTACTTC.